The 16 T cell receptor beta chains below all came from one sample that was sequenced in a study of neurological immune-mediated disorders (dated by TCRdb to between 2017 and 2020). The library was produced with 5' RACE. Data came from an Illumina HiSeq 2500. TCRdb passed the public sequencing reads through fastp at Q25 and MiXCR, retaining productive beta sequences. Entries are consolidated by CDR3 protein sequence, retaining the most common genes and DNA. The sample data list about 59,000 distinct CDR3 sequences, and around 3.8% of these were observed just once. Less than 2.5% of the sample rests with the top ten. Source material: PBMCs. These receptors all stem from a woman aged 50 to 60 with multiple sclerosis.

This clonotype occurred a few times. The conserved closing phenylalanine or tryptophan is absent in this CDR3, likely reflecting a read error. This chain joins TRBV7-6 and TRBJ2-5; 7 positions match TRBD1. The trim removed 4 bases at V and 4 bases at J, leaving 3 bases unmatched. The CDR3 totals 13 residues. Germline CDR1 reads SGHVS; CDR2 reads FNYEAQ. CDR3 nucleotide sequence: TGTGCCAGCAGCTGGGGACAGACAGAGACCCAGTACAAC. Translating gives CASSWGQTETQYN.

This clonotype was counted many times. The V call is TRBV6-2 or TRBV6-3, the J call TRBJ2-5; D is ambiguous. CDR1 is MNHEY and CDR2 is SVGEGT in the germline V gene. V dropped 2 bases and J dropped 1 base, with 17 bases sitting between them. This CDR3 spans 17 amino acids. The CDR3 reads CASSYLGSPGVQETQYF. The CDR3 DNA reads as TGTGCCAGCAGTTACCTAGGGTCGCCAGGAGTCCAAGAGACCCAGTACTTC.

This clonotype was seen many times. This rearrangement joins TRBV7-3 to TRBJ2-2, with D hard to call. The CDR3 spans 15 residues. CDR1 is SGHTA and CDR2 is FQGTGA in the germline V gene. Trimming took 4 bases from V and 2 from J, leaving 11 bases between them. CDR3 sequence: CASSSGPYNTGELFF. CDR3 sequence (DNA): TGTGCCAGCAGCTCCGGGCCTTACAACACCGGGGAGCTGTTTTTT.

This clonotype was detected many times. The gene calls are TRBV7-3 and TRBJ1-1; no reliable D call. CDR3 length: 13 residues. Between the trimmed V and J ends, which lost 1 base and 2 bases, there was a span of 5 bases. Germline V gene data show CDR1 as SGHTA and CDR2 as FQGTGA. CDR3 protein: CASSLMYNTEAFF. The CDR3, as DNA: TGTGCCAGCAGCTTAATGTACAACACTGAAGCTTTCTTT.

This clonotype was detected many times. The chain recombines TRBV6-5 with TRBJ1-6; TRBD1 matches at 7 bases. The germline gives CDR1 MNHEY, CDR2 SVGAGI. V shed 6 bases, J shed 10 bases, and the junction held 9 bases outside the gene matches. CDR3 length: 14 amino acids. CDR3 sequence: CASRHPTGTSPLHF. Here the CDR3 DNA reads TGTGCCAGCAGACACCCGACAGGGACCTCACCCCTCCACTTT.

Note on this clonotype: This may come from a read error, since a much larger clone is one base off. The chain has TRBV10-3 and TRBJ1-5; TRBD1 matches 7 bases. The CDR3 extends over 11 amino acids. V shed 10 bases, J shed 7 bases, and the junction held 4 bases outside the gene matches. Looked up from germline, CDR1 is ENHRY and CDR2 is SYGVKD. The CDR3 DNA is TGTGCCACCAACAGGGGCCAGCCCCAGCATTTT. Amino acid sequence: CATNRGQPQHF.

This clonotype was seen at least ten times. The chain recombines TRBV14 with TRBJ2-7, with 12 nucleotides matching TRBD2. Germline loops: CDR1 SGHDN, CDR2 FVKESK. The CDR3 covers 16 residues. V was clipped by 1 base and J by 5 bases; unmatched bases: 6. CDR3 sequence: CASSQGASGRAHEQYF. As DNA, the CDR3 is TGTGCCAGCAGCCAAGGAGCTAGCGGGAGGGCCCACGAGCAGTACTTC.

This clonotype was detected many times. This chain connects TRBV10-3 to TRBJ1-2; 7 positions match TRBD1. The germline gives CDR1 ENHRY, CDR2 SYGVKD. V dropped 6 bases and J dropped 4; count of bases not matched to a gene: 8. The CDR3 is 14 residues long. CDR3 in amino acids: CAISLGQTTYGYTF. The CDR3 DNA reads as TGTGCCATCAGCTTGGGACAGACAACCTATGGCTACACCTTC.

This clonotype was picked up many times. This chain joins TRBV20-1 and TRBJ1-1; D possibly corresponds to TRBD1 (6 bases). Germline CDR1 reads DFQATT; CDR2 reads SNEGSKA (reference sequence). There are 13 residues in the CDR3. Trimming took off 6 bases at V and 0 bases at J, with 11 bases between the two ends. The CDR3 nucleotides read TGCAGTGCCAAGAAGGGGGTGAACACTGAAGCTTTCTTT. Protein sequence: CSAKKGVNTEAFF.

There are many counts of this clonotype. This rearrangement joins TRBV2 to TRBJ2-5; D perhaps matches TRBD2 (6 bases). The CDR3 loop spans 15 amino acids. Germline V gene sequence: CDR1 SNHLY, CDR2 FYNNEI. V dropped 3 bases and J dropped 4 bases, with 15 bases sitting between them. CDR3 loop: CASSDPSEHTETQYF. CDR3 DNA sequence: TGTGCCAGCAGTGATCCTAGCGAGCACACAGAGACCCAGTACTTC.

This clonotype qualifies as medium-sized. The V gene is TRBV7-2, the J gene TRBJ1-1, with D tentatively TRBD1 (5 bases). Germline assignment: CDR1 SGHTA and CDR2 FQGNSA. CDR3 size: 13 residues. V lost 2 bases to trimming and J lost 7 bases, with 11 bases between them. The CDR3: CASSLRQGDEAFF. CDR3 in DNA: TGTGCCAGCAGCTTAAGGCAGGGCGATGAAGCTTTCTTT.

This clonotype turned up a few times. The chain couples TRBV20-1 to TRBJ2-2; D not resolved. The CDR3 has 17 residues. Trimming removed 0 bases from V and 5 bases from J, with 19 bases in between. Germline V CDR1 and CDR2: DFQATT, SNEGSKA (reference sequence). The CDR3 is CSARDRLRSEATGELFF. For the CDR3, the DNA is TGCAGTGCTAGAGATAGGTTACGGTCCGAGGCTACCGGGGAGCTGTTTTTT.

This clonotype was counted at least ten times. The chain employs TRBV27 and TRBJ1-2; D gene unclear. From germline, CDR1 is MNHEY and CDR2 SMNVEV (reference sequence). The CDR3 contains 14 residues. Trimming removed 1 base at V and 1 base at J, with 7 bases between. The CDR3: CASSLLSNNYGYTF. CDR3 DNA sequence: TGTGCCAGCAGTTTATTGAGTAATAACTATGGCTACACCTTC.

This chain connects TRBV11-3 to TRBJ1-1; D uncertain. The ends were cut back, 6 bases at V and 1 base at J, with 21 bases in the middle. Looked up from germline, CDR1 is SGHNT and CDR2 is YENEEA. The CDR3 totals 17 residues. Here the CDR3 reads CASRSPGLVFENTEAFF. The CDR3 DNA follows: TGTGCCAGCAGGAGTCCAGGTTTGGTATTCGAGAACACTGAAGCTTTCTTT.

This clonotype was observed many times. The J gene is TRBJ2-7, the V gene TRBV20-1, with a weak D call TRBD1 (6 bases). Trimming removed 5 bases at V and 6 bases at J, with 23 bases between. CDR3 length equals 15 residues. Germline-derived CDR1 and CDR2 are DFQATT and SNEGSKA (reference sequence). The CDR3 DNA is TGCAGTGCTTTTTCAGGGGAATCCCCCCTGGGCGAGCAGTACTTC. Residues: CSAFSGESPLGEQYF.

This clonotype appeared once. A much larger clone differs from this one at a single base, so this may be a read error. The CDR3 spells CASSTGGTGTGELFF. DNA for the CDR3: TGTGCCAGCTCAACAGGGGGCACAGGCACCGGGGAGCTGTTTTTT. The chain couples TRBV18 to TRBJ2-2; 9 nucleotides agree with TRBD1. This CDR3 has 15 residues. Germline V lookup: CDR1 KGHSH, CDR2 LQKENI. V lost 5 bases to trimming and J lost 4 bases; unmatched junction nucleotides: 5.